These 27 T cell receptor beta chains were sequenced from one sample in a study of OX40 agonist ivuxolimab in advanced cancers. Produced via immunoSEQ multiplex PCR; TCRdb's table is partial and in-frame only. Of fewer than 50,000 clones in the sample, approximately 78% were seen once. This specimen was CD4+ or CD8+ T cells sorted from blood, taken in a trial of the OX40 agonist ivuxolimab. These receptors came from an adult with an advanced solid tumor such as melanoma, head and neck, liver or kidney cancer.

This clone was counted only a few times. The chain employs TRBV10-2 and TRBJ2-7; D is perhaps TRBD1 or TRBD2 (5 bases each). V lost 5 bases and J lost 5, with 10 bases in between. The CDR3 extends over 12 amino acids. Germline-derived CDR1 and CDR2 are WSHSY and SAAADI. The CDR3 DNA reads as TGCGCCAGCAGTCCCCTGGGGGACGAGCAGTACGTC. Encoded protein: CASSPLGDEQYV.

The CDR3 coding sequence is TGTGCCAGCAGTTTTTTAGGCTCCTACAATGAGCAGTTCTTC. It codes for CASSFLGSYNEQFF. The chain has TRBV2 and TRBJ2-1; the D is unclear. The CDR3 length is 14 residues. Germline CDR1 is SNHLY and CDR2 is FYNNEI. Trimming stripped 5 bases from V and 0 bases from J, with 8 bases between.

CDR3 region: CASSLTPGQQNTEAFF. The CDR3 DNA sequence: TGTGCCAGCAGCTTAACCCCGGGACAGCAGAACACTGAAGCTTTCTTT. This chain connects TRBV5-4 to TRBJ1-1, with 7 bases fitting TRBD1. CDR1 and CDR2 (germline): SGHNT, YYREEE (reference sequence). The length of the CDR3 is 16 residues. Trimming cost V 2 bases and J 1 base; bases outside gene matches: 8.

The rearrangement joins TRBV19 to TRBJ1-2; D is possibly TRBD1 (6 bases). CDR3 length: 10 residues. CDR1 and CDR2 from the germline V gene are LNHDA and SQIVND (reference sequence). Trimming took 8 bases from V and 5 from J, leaving 6 bases between them. Here the CDR3 DNA reads TGTGCCAGTCAGGGGTATGGCTACACCTTC. Translation: CASQGYGYTF. The full variable domain, rest sourced from reference TRBV19 and TRBJ1-2, is DGGITQSPKYLFRKEGQNVTLSCEQNLNHDAMYWYRQDPGQGLRLIYYSQIVNDFQKGDIAEGYSVSREKKESFPLTVTSAQKNPTAFYLCASQGYGYTFGSGTRLTVV.

The rearrangement joins TRBV5-6 to TRBJ2-5; possibly TRBD1 or TRBD2 for D (5 bases each). The J call could be wrong; TRBJ2-7 is a better fit for the DNA end. Germline V gene sequence: CDR1 SGHDT, CDR2 YYEEEE. The CDR3 loop spans 14 amino acids. The CDR3 is CASSSPGTGYEQYF. As DNA, the CDR3 is TGTGCCAGCAGCTCCCCTGGGACGGGCTACGAGCAGTACTTC.

The chain employs TRBV9 and TRBJ2-3; 11 bases agree with TRBD2. V lost 0 bases, J lost 7 bases, and 4 bases stayed unmatched. This CDR3 has 15 residues. Germline V gene data show CDR1 as SGDLS and CDR2 as YYNGEE. The CDR3 region has the DNA TGTGCCAGCAGCGTAGTAGCGGGGGGGGAAAATACGCAGTATTTT. Its protein product is CASSVVAGGENTQYF.

The V call is TRBV7-3, the J call TRBJ2-1; D not resolved. Germline loops: CDR1 SGHTA, CDR2 FQGTGA. CDR3 length equals 13 residues. V lost 4 bases, J lost 4 bases, and 8 bases lay in between. The CDR3 loop reads CASSYGPYNEQFF. The CDR3 nucleotides are TGTGCCAGCAGCTACGGCCCATACAATGAGCAGTTCTTC.

The chain joins TRBV5-1 to TRBJ1-2, with D hard to call. The CDR3 loop spans 14 amino acids. In germline, CDR1 is SGHRS, CDR2 YFSETQ. V shed 1 base and J shed 4 bases, with 11 bases lying between them. CDR3 coding DNA: TGCGCCAGCAGCTTGTCGGGTCCGGGCTATGGCTACACCTTC. It is translated as CASSLSGPGYGYTF.

This chain joins TRBV5-4 and TRBJ2-3; 8 bases line up with TRBD2. Germline values: CDR1 SGHNT, CDR2 YYREEE (reference sequence). With 0 bases clipped from V and 5 bases from J, the junction kept 8 bases outside the gene matches. CDR3 length equals 16 residues. Here the CDR3 reads CASSLGSGRSGDTQYF. CDR3 in DNA: TGTGCCAGCAGCTTGGGAAGCGGGAGATCAGGAGATACGCAGTATTTT.

The J gene is TRBJ1-4, the V gene TRBV5-5; 10 nucleotides align to TRBD1. The CDR3 extends over 17 amino acids. The V and J ends lost 0 bases and 8 bases, in that order; junction bases with no gene match: 10. Germline lookup yields CDR1 SGHKS and CDR2 YYEKEE (reference sequence). CDR3 sequence: CASSLVQGQGIQEKLFF. DNA for the CDR3: TGTGCCAGCAGCTTGGTGCAGGGACAGGGGATACAGGAAAAACTGTTTTTT.

The gene calls are TRBV27 and TRBJ1-4, with 10 nucleotides matching TRBD1. V lost 3 bases, J lost 6 bases, and 7 bases stayed unmatched. CDR1 is MNHEY, CDR2 SMNVEV, per germline (reference sequence). The CDR3 sequence is 16 residues long. CDR3 amino acids: CASSLAPGTGDEKLFF. For the CDR3, the DNA is TGTGCCAGCAGTTTGGCCCCCGGGACAGGGGATGAAAAACTGTTTTTT.

As for this clone: Other DNA sequences in this specimen translate into the identical CDR3. This chain uses TRBV18 with TRBJ1-1, with unresolved D. The CDR3 has 13 amino acids. Germline values: CDR1 KGHSH, CDR2 LQKENI. V lost 0 bases, J lost 4 bases, and 6 bases lay in between. CDR3 nucleotides: TGTGCCAGCTCACCACCGGGTTCCACTGAAGCTTTCTTT. It translates to CASSPPGSTEAFF. The full variable domain, in which reference TRBV18 and TRBJ1-1 provide the parts outside the CDR3, is NAGVMQNPRHLVRRRGQEARLRCSPMKGHSHVYWYRQLPEEGLKFMVYLQKENIIDESGMPKERFSAEFPKEGPSILRIQQVVRGDSAAYFCASSPPGSTEAFFGQGTRLTVV.

There are a few counts of this clone. The chain joins TRBV5-8 to TRBJ2-5; maybe TRBD1 (6 bases). The V gene's germline CDR1 is SGHTS and CDR2 YDEGEE. The germline V and J ends were trimmed by 4 bases and 7 bases, with 20 bases remaining between them. This CDR3 is 15 amino acids long. The CDR3 region is CASSIRTAARGTQYF. CDR3 DNA: TGTGCCAGCAGCATACGGACAGCCGCTCGGGGGACCCAGTACTTC.

CDR3 coding DNA: TGCGCCAGCAGCTTCCCCCCACTTCGGACTAGCGGGAGCACCGACAGCTACAATGAGCAGTTCTTC. It encodes CASSFPPLRTSGSTDSYNEQFF. The rearrangement links TRBV5-1 to TRBJ2-1, with 13 bases identical to TRBD2. The CDR3 contains 22 residues. In germline, CDR1 is SGHRS, CDR2 YFSETQ. V shed 2 bases, J shed 3 bases, and the junction held 20 bases outside the gene matches. Supplemented by reference TRBV5-1 and TRBJ2-1, the full variable domain reads KAGVTQTPRYLIKTRGQQVTLSCSPISGHRSVSWYQQTPGQGLQFLFEYFSETQRNKGNFPGRFSGRQFSNSRSEMNVSTLELGDSALYLCASSFPPLRTSGSTDSYNEQFFGPGTRLTVL.

The CDR3 spells CASSLGRPYEQYF. The CDR3 DNA reads TGTGCCAGCAGCTTAGGGAGGCCCTACGAGCAGTACTTC. V is TRBV7-2 and J is TRBJ2-7, with D possibly TRBD2 on 5 matching bases. The CDR3 length is 13 residues. The germline V gene has CDR1 SGHTA and CDR2 FQGNSA. Between the trimmed V and J ends, which lost 1 base and 2 bases, there was a span of 6 bases.

The V gene is TRBV7-9, the J gene TRBJ2-1, with D tentatively TRBD2 (6 bases). Germline V gives CDR1 SEHNR, CDR2 FQNEAQ (reference sequence). V gave up 0 bases and J gave up 5 bases, with 8 bases separating them. The CDR3 spans 14 residues. The CDR3 sequence: CASSLARDHNEQFF. The CDR3 DNA follows: TGTGCCAGCAGCTTAGCGCGGGACCACAATGAGCAGTTCTTC.

The chain couples TRBV7-9 to TRBJ2-1; 10 nucleotides match TRBD2. J was trimmed by 8 bases and V by 4 bases; bases with no gene match: 20. Germline CDR1 is SEHNR and CDR2 is FQNEAQ (reference sequence). CDR3 length: 19 amino acids. Written as DNA, the CDR3 is TGTGCCAGCAGCTCCCAGTTGGTGGCTAGCGGGAGCCTGGGGGATGAGCAGTTCTTC. It yields the protein CASSSQLVASGSLGDEQFF.

This clone came up a few times. The chain carries TRBV5-1 and TRBJ2-3; 10 bases are a match to TRBD2. The CDR3 runs 16 residues. The trim removed 3 bases at V and 4 bases at J, leaving 8 bases unmatched. CDR1 SGHRS and CDR2 YFSETQ come from the germline V gene. The CDR3 here is CASSWGLAGDSDTQYF. CDR3 DNA sequence: TGCGCCAGCAGCTGGGGGCTAGCGGGAGATTCAGATACGCAGTATTTT.

This clone was seen only once. This rearrangement joins TRBV4-3 to TRBJ2-1; D unresolved. V was shortened by 0 bases and J by 12 bases, with 12 bases between the two germline ends. The CDR3 sequence is 13 residues long. The germline V gene has CDR1 LGHNA and CDR2 YSLEER. The CDR3 nucleotides read TGCGCCAGCAGCCAAGATGGAACCAGAGGGCAGTTCTTC. Translation: CASSQDGTRGQFF.

The J gene is TRBJ1-1, the V gene TRBV6-1; 7 bases agree with TRBD1. Germline-derived CDR1 and CDR2 are MNHNS and SASEGT. Trimming took 2 bases from V and 5 from J; bases not matched to a gene: 14. This CDR3 has 17 amino acids. The CDR3 is CASSEYLTGRVGTEAFF. The CDR3 DNA reads TGTGCCAGCAGTGAATATTTGACAGGGCGAGTGGGGACTGAAGCTTTCTTT.

The chain combines TRBV5-1 with TRBJ1-1; D is unresolved. V was pared by 4 bases and J by 7 bases, with 14 bases between. The CDR3 sequence is 13 residues long. CDR1 and CDR2 (germline): SGHRS, YFSETQ. The CDR3 coding sequence is TGCGCCAGCAGCCGGGGAGGGCCCCGTGAAGCTTTCTTT. This translates into CASSRGGPREAFF.

The V gene is TRBV6-1, the J gene TRBJ1-2; weak D call: TRBD1 (5 bases). V lost 6 bases, J lost 7 bases, and 15 bases lay in between. The germline V gene encodes CDR1 MNHNS and CDR2 SASEGT. The CDR3 is 13 residues long. The CDR3 loop reads CASSPMEGAGYTF. CDR3 nucleotides: TGTGCCAGCAGCCCGATGGAAGGGGCTGGCTACACCTTC.

The chain combines TRBV2 with TRBJ2-7; D might be TRBD2 (6 bases). This CDR3 is built from 12 residues. Germline CDR1 SNHLY, CDR2 FYNNEI. Trimming took 6 bases from V and 0 from J, leaving 6 bases between them. CDR3: CASRGGSYEQYF. DNA of the CDR3: TGTGCCAGCAGGGGGGGCTCCTACGAGCAGTACTTC.

This chain connects TRBV5-3 to TRBJ2-3, with D uncertain. TRBV5-3 is labeled an ORF, and its function is uncertain. V dropped 8 bases and J dropped 3 bases, with 19 bases sitting between them. There are 15 residues in the CDR3. CDR3 sequence reads: CASVPAEEGTDTQYF. The CDR3 nucleotides are TGTGCCAGTGTCCCTGCGGAAGAAGGGACAGATACGCAGTATTTT.

The chain joins TRBV6-6 to TRBJ1-2; a weak D match, TRBD1 (5 bases). The CDR3 runs 15 residues. V was trimmed by 4 bases and J by 5 bases, leaving 17 bases between them. The V gene's germline CDR1 is MNHNY and CDR2 SVGAGI (reference sequence). The DNA for the CDR3 is TGTGCCAGCAGTTGGGGGGTCGATGGAGGATATGGCTACACCTTC. Its translation is CASSWGVDGGYGYTF.

In its sample, this clone was seen a few times. This chain joins TRBV16 and TRBJ1-2; a possible D gene is TRBD1 (5 bases). V shed 4 bases and J shed 4 bases, with 10 bases lying between them. From germline, CDR1 is KGHSY and CDR2 FQNENV. The CDR3 loop spans 13 amino acids. Written as DNA, the CDR3 is TGTGCCAGCAGCCCGGACAAAACCTATGGCTACACCTTC. Translating it yields CASSPDKTYGYTF. The whole variable domain, remainder taken from reference TRBV16 and TRBJ1-2, is GEEVAQTPKHLVRGEGQKAKLYCAPIKGHSYVFWYQQVLKNEFKFLISFQNENVFDETGMPKERFSAKCLPNSPCSLEIQATKLEDSAVYFCASSPDKTYGYTFGSGTRLTVV.

The chain links TRBV7-9 to TRBJ2-5; D is uncertain. The better agreement between TRBJ2-7 and the DNA end casts doubt on the J call. The CDR3 length is 14 residues. Germline-derived CDR1 and CDR2 are SEHNR and FQNEAQ (reference sequence). The CDR3 DNA reads TGTGCCAGCAGCTATGATTCGGTTTCCTACGAGCAGTACTTC. It translates to CASSYDSVSYEQYF.